Listed below are T cell receptor beta chains from one sample, sequenced in a study of blood T cell repertoires in COVID-19. Data came from immunoSEQ multiplex PCR; TCRdb stores just in-frame clones and leaves some out. This table holds around 80,000 clones, about 85% found once. Sequenced: peripheral blood. Source of these receptors: a human donor in a cohort sampled during active COVID-19. The CDR3 runs from the conserved cysteine through the conserved F or W. The D gene is left open where the match is weak. Some rows mark clone size as missing; the rest say once, few, many or name a class of expanded clone.

size	length	V	J	D	DNA	CDR3
-	14	TRBV28	TRBJ1-2	-	TGTGCCAGCAGTTCGGACTTCGGAAGCTATGGCTACACCTTC	CASSSDFGSYGYTF
-	14	TRBV28	TRBJ2-5	-	TGTGCCAGCACCCAAACAGGGATAGGAGAGACCCAGTACTTC	CASTQTGIGETQYF
-	11	TRBV30	TRBJ2-7	-	TGTGCCTGGAGGGCCGACTACGAGCAGTACTTC	CAWRADYEQYF
-	14	TRBV2	TRBJ1-4	TRBD1	TGTGCCAGCAGTTCGGACAGGCCTAATGAAAAACTGTTTTTT	CASSSDRPNEKLFF
-	13	TRBV2	TRBJ2-7	-	TGTGCCAGCAACCAGGGGAAAGCCTACGAGCAGTACTTC	CASNQGKAYEQYF
-	18	TRBV2	TRBJ2-7	TRBD1	TGTGCCAGCAGGGCTCCGGGACAGGGGTTGATGAGCTCCTACGAGCAGTACTTC	CASRAPGQGLMSSYEQYF
-	14	TRBV27	TRBJ2-7	-	TGTGCCAGCAGTTCCTCAGGGGGGTCCTACGAGCAGTACTTC	CASSSSGGSYEQYF
once	16	TRBV6-6	TRBJ2-2	TRBD2	TGTGCCTCCACCCTCCCGCTAGCGGGAAACACCGGGGAGCTGTTTTTT	CASTLPLAGNTGELFF
-	17	TRBV3-1/TRBV3-2	TRBJ1-6	-	TGTGCCAGCAGCCCAGCTCGTCAGGGCGTAAGGCATTCACCCCTCCACTTT	CASSPARQGVRHSPLHF
-	14	TRBV18	TRBJ2-7	-	TGTGCCAGCTCACTACAGGGCGGAGCCTACGAGCAGTACTTC	CASSLQGGAYEQYF
once	15	TRBV14	TRBJ1-1	TRBD1	TGTGCCAGCAGCCAAGTGGGACAGGGGGTTCTTGGAGCTTTCTTT	CASSQVGQGVLGAFF
-	12	TRBV6-6	TRBJ2-7	-	TGTGCCAGCGGAGGGTTTAAGCACGAGCAGTACTTC	CASGGFKHEQYF
-	16	TRBV24-1	TRBJ2-2	TRBD1	TGTGCCACCAGTGATTTCGGGACAGGGGGTCACGGGGAGCTGTTTTTT	CATSDFGTGGHGELFF
-	16	TRBV28	TRBJ2-1	-	TGTGCCAGCAGTTTAGCCCCTAGCGACCTCTACAATGAGCAGTTCTTC	CASSLAPSDLYNEQFF
-	16	TRBV7-2	TRBJ2-5	TRBD2	TGTGCCAGCAGCTTAGAGTTAGCGGGGGCGCGGGAGACCCAGTACTTC	CASSLELAGARETQYF
-	15	TRBV5-4	TRBJ2-5	TRBD1	TGTGCCAGCAGCCGGGGGACAGGGGCGGTGGAGACCCAGTACTTC	CASSRGTGAVETQYF
-	13	TRBV6-6	TRBJ2-7	-	TGTGCCAGCAGTGTGGACGTGGCGGGCGAGCAGTACTTC	CASSVDVAGEQYF
once	21	TRBV9	TRBJ2-3	TRBD2	TGTGCCAGCAGCGTAGCGTCCCCCAGGAAAGGGACTAGTCCCAGCACAGATACGCAGTATTTT	CASSVASPRKGTSPSTDTQYF
-	19	TRBV27	TRBJ1-6	TRBD1	TGTGCCAGCAGTTTTTCCGGGACAGGGGCTTCATTGGGTAATTCACCCCTCCACTTT	CASSFSGTGASLGNSPLHF
-	15	TRBV19	TRBJ2-2	TRBD1	TGTGCCAGTAACCGGGACAGGGGTCAAGACGGGGAGCTGTTTTTT	CASNRDRGQDGELFF
-	13	TRBV28	TRBJ2-1	TRBD1	TGTGCCAGCAGTGTCGGACAGGGGCCATTGCAGTTCTTC	CASSVGQGPLQFF
once	15	TRBV14	TRBJ2-3	TRBD1	TGTGCCAGCAGCCAGAACACAGGGGTTTCAGATACGCAGTATTTT	CASSQNTGVSDTQYF
-	14	TRBV6-6	TRBJ1-2	TRBD1	TGTGCCAGCAGCTCACAGGGGGTTAGCTATGGCTACACCTTC	CASSSQGVSYGYTF
few	13	TRBV5-6	TRBJ1-2	-	TGTGCCAGCAGCTTGGAACAGAACTATGGCTACACCTTC	CASSLEQNYGYTF
-	14	TRBV7-3	TRBJ2-7	-	TGTGCCAGCAGCTCAGTACCTGGTAACTACGAGCAGTACTTC	CASSSVPGNYEQYF
-	14	TRBV27	TRBJ1-2	-	TGTGCCAGCAGTTTCGGAGACAGGCTGGGAGGCTACACCTTC	CASSFGDRLGGYTF
-	18	TRBV5-1	TRBJ2-2	TRBD2	TGCGCCAGCAGCTTAAGGAATTTAGCGGGAGGAAACACCGGGGAGCTGTTTTTT	CASSLRNLAGGNTGELFF
-	14	TRBV6-5	TRBJ1-5	-	TGTGCCAGCCGACGGAGGTATAGCAATCAGCCCCAGCATTTT	CASRRRYSNQPQHF
-	16	TRBV21-1	TRBJ1-5	-	TGTGCCAGCAGCCCAAGAGGTCCCCATGGCAATCAGCCCCAGCATTTT	CASSPRGPHGNQPQHF
few	14	TRBV7-2	TRBJ1-1	TRBD1	TGTGCCAGCAGACCCAGACAGGGATTGAATGAAGCTTTCTTT	CASRPRQGLNEAFF
few	14	TRBV6-6	TRBJ2-5	TRBD1	TGTGCCAGCAGTTATGCCAGGGGGCTGGAGACCCAGTACTTC	CASSYARGLETQYF
-	15	TRBV6-4	TRBJ2-7	TRBD2	TGTGCCAGCAGTGACCCCGGGACTACCAGCTACGAGCAGTACTTC	CASSDPGTTSYEQYF
-	14	TRBV3-1/TRBV3-2	TRBJ1-1	-	TGTGCCAGCAGCCAAGATACAGTCCTCGCGGGAGCTTTCTTT	CASSQDTVLAGAFF
-	13	TRBV5-1	TRBJ2-5	-	TGCGCCAGCAGGAGAGCGTACCAAGAGACCCAGTACTTC	CASRRAYQETQYF
few	15	TRBV25-1	TRBJ1-2	TRBD1	TGTGCCAGCAGTCCGAGGAACAGGGGAGTCTATGGCTACACCTTC	CASSPRNRGVYGYTF
-	15	TRBV5-1	TRBJ2-2	TRBD2	TGCGCCAGCGGACTAGCGGTCGCGAACACCGGGGAGCTGTTTTTT	CASGLAVANTGELFF
-	15	TRBV7-9	TRBJ1-5	TRBD1	TGTGCCAGCAGCCCGGACAGGGGGCCGGGTCAGCCCCAGCATTTT	CASSPDRGPGQPQHF
-	17	TRBV3-1/TRBV3-2	TRBJ2-2	TRBD2	TGTGCCAGCAGCCAAGGGCCTAGCGGAGCGAACACCGGGGAGCTGTTTTTT	CASSQGPSGANTGELFF
-	15	TRBV9	TRBJ2-5	TRBD2	TGTGCCAGCACCTCATCCGGGGGGAGACAAGAGACCCAGTACTTC	CASTSSGGRQETQYF
-	12	TRBV12-5	TRBJ2-7	-	TGTGCTAGTGGTTTCAACTCCTACGAGCAGTACTTC	CASGFNSYEQYF
-	16	TRBV19	TRBJ2-1	TRBD2	TGTGCCAGTAGTATTTCGCCAAGCGGGAGACGACAAGAGCAGTTCTTC	CASSISPSGRRQEQFF
-	18	TRBV24-1	TRBJ2-2	TRBD1	TGTGCCACCAGTGATCCGCCGACAGGGAAGCTCTACACCGGGGAGCTGTTTTTT	CATSDPPTGKLYTGELFF
-	15	TRBV15	TRBJ2-5	TRBD2	TGTGCCACCAGCAGAGATTCTAGCGGGCAAGAGACCCAGTACTTC	CATSRDSSGQETQYF
-	15	TRBV5-4	TRBJ2-7	TRBD1	TGTGCCAGCAGCCCTCCGACAGGGGACTCCTACGAGCAGTACTTC	CASSPPTGDSYEQYF
-	15	TRBV3-1/TRBV3-2	TRBJ2-5	TRBD1	TGTGCCAGCAGCCTGGGACAGGGGGCGACCGAGACCCAGTACTTC	CASSLGQGATETQYF
-	16	TRBV1	TRBJ2-7	-	TGCACCAGCAGCCAAGTTCTGACTAGCGGGAGGGACGAGCAGTACTTC	CTSSQVLTSGRDEQYF
-	14	TRBV15	TRBJ2-5	-	TGTGCCACCAGCGGGGTAGGGGGGGCGAAGACCCAGTACTTC	CATSGVGGAKTQYF
-	14	TRBV6-5	TRBJ2-5	-	TGTGCCAGCAGTTACGGGCGCCTCCAAGAGACCCAGTACTTC	CASSYGRLQETQYF
-	16	TRBV6-6	TRBJ1-6	TRBD1	TGTGCCAGCAGTAGAGCGGGGACAGGGGGGGGTTCACCCCTCCACTTT	CASSRAGTGGGSPLHF
few	17	TRBV28	TRBJ2-1	TRBD2	TGTGCCAGCAGTTTATCTGTCCCCTCGGCGGGAGGGCCTGAGCAGTTCTTC	CASSLSVPSAGGPEQFF
few	15	TRBV5-1	TRBJ1-1	TRBD1	TGCGCCAGCAGGCCTCGACAGGGGCGGAACACTGAAGCTTTCTTT	CASRPRQGRNTEAFF
-	13	TRBV19	TRBJ2-3	-	TGTGCCAGTAGTATAAAGCACACAGATACGCAGTATTTT	CASSIKHTDTQYF
-	16	TRBV6-5	TRBJ2-1	TRBD2	TGTGCCAGCAGTTACCCGGGACTAGCGGGACCCAATGAGCAGTTCTTC	CASSYPGLAGPNEQFF
-	14	TRBV29-1	TRBJ1-1	-	TGCAGCGTTGTCCCCCAGGCTATGAACACTGAAGCTTTCTTT	CSVVPQAMNTEAFF
-	13	TRBV7-9	TRBJ1-1	-	TGTGCCAGCAGCTTACGGCAGGTCACTGAAGCTTTCTTT	CASSLRQVTEAFF
few	14	TRBV28	TRBJ1-5	-	TGTGCCAGCAGTTCCGAGGCGGGGAATCAGCCCCAGCATTTT	CASSSEAGNQPQHF